The entry below describes one TCR beta chain. Its cognate antigen has yet to be identified. No base qualities exist here, and no much larger clone lies one base off it. This record belongs to a study of control samples from healthy donors and cancer patients (dated by TCRdb to 2020 to 2021). The library was prepared using the immunoSEQ multiplex PCR assay. Not all clones reach the TCRdb copy of this immuneACCESS table, which keeps in-frame sequences only. Checked studies attribute under half of the gap to unresolved V genes and leave the rest unexplained. For this sample the table gives some 130,000 clones, of which more than 90% were detected only once. Of the sample, approximately 11% falls within the top ten clones. Germline trimming: 2 bases from V, 4 bases from J; junction bases outside gene matches: 4. From the germline V gene (reference sequence), CDR1 is MNHEY and CDR2 is SMNVEV. Its CDR3 holds 14 amino acids, cysteine through phenylalanine. Only CDR3 DNA remains: 42 bases, in frame from the first base.

The material sequenced was blood. This chain is built from TRBV27 and TRBJ1-1; 7 junctional bases match TRBD1. This clonotype was sampled from a man between 25 and 39 years old in good health. DNA sequence: TGTGCCAGCAGTTTACAGGGGGTTTTCACTGAAGCTTTCTTT. Translated, it reads CASSLQGVFTEAFF.